A selection of T cell receptor beta chains follows, all from one sample in a study of T cells in Graves' hyperthyroidism and ophthalmopathy. Via MiXCR, TCRdb re-called the multiplex PCR reads, giving one row per CDR3 protein. The sample contains about 360,000 distinct CDR3 sequences, 20% to 25% of which appear only once. Sequences were obtained from blood. These receptors were obtained from a man aged 45 to 65 with Graves' hyperthyroidism. The CDR3 runs from the conserved cysteine through the conserved F or W. The order of the fields is D gene, clone size, V gene, J gene, CDR3 DNA, CDR3 protein. The D gene is left open where the match is weak. Some rows mark clone size as missing; the rest say once, few, many or name a class of expanded clone.

>TRBD2|few|TRBV10-3|TRBJ2-4
TGTGCCATCAGTCCCACGGGACTAGCGGGAGGAGTAGCCAAAAACATTCAGTACTTC
CAISPTGLAGGVAKNIQYF
>TRBD2|many|TRBV28|TRBJ2-3
TGTGCCAGCAGTCGGCCCGGGAGGAGCACAGATACGCAGTATTTT
CASSRPGRSTDTQYF
>TRBD2|-|TRBV5-1|TRBJ2-1
TGCGCCAGCAGCACTCGGGGGGAGCGAACATCCTACAATGAGCAGTTCTTC
CASSTRGERTSYNEQFF
>-|many|TRBV2|TRBJ1-1
TGTGCCAGCAGTGAACTGAGGAGCACTGAAGCTTTCTTT
CASSELRSTEAFF
>-|few|TRBV7-9|TRBJ2-1
TGTGCCAGCAGCTTAGCGGGACTGTTCGATGAGCAGTTCTTC
CASSLAGLFDEQFF
>TRBD2|many|TRBV7-3|TRBJ2-3
TGTGCCAGCAGCGCCCAGGGGACTAGGGCAGATACGCAGTATTTT
CASSAQGTRADTQYF
>-|-|TRBV29-1|TRBJ2-7
TGCAGCGTTGCGACAAATTCCTACGAGCAGTACTTC
CSVATNSYEQYF
>TRBD2|-|TRBV6-2/TRBV6-3|TRBJ2-4
TGTGCCAGCAGAGATATAGCGGGAGGGCCCGGAAACATTCAGTACTTC
CASRDIAGGPGNIQYF
>TRBD2|-|TRBV28|TRBJ2-1
TGTGCCAGCAGATTTGCGGGAGATTACAATGAGCAGTTCTTC
CASRFAGDYNEQFF
>-|-|TRBV6-6|TRBJ2-2
TGTGCCAGCAGTTACTCGATTGGGACCGGGGAGCTGTTTTTT
CASSYSIGTGELFF
>-|few|TRBV7-2|TRBJ2-4
TGTGCCAGCAGCTTTGTAGGCGTAGATGGAAACATTCAGTACTTC
CASSFVGVDGNIQYF
>-|few|TRBV29-1|TRBJ1-1
TGCAGCGCCCGACAGTTCACTGAAGCTTTCTTT
CSARQFTEAFF
>-|few|TRBV30|TRBJ2-1
TGTGCCTGGAGTGTCGCGGGCTACAATGAGCAGTTCTTC
CAWSVAGYNEQFF
>TRBD2|few|TRBV3-1|TRBJ2-3
TGTGCCAGCAGCCAACCGACTAGCGGGAGGGCCAGAGATACGCAGTATTTT
CASSQPTSGRARDTQYF
>TRBD1|many|TRBV12-3/TRBV12-4|TRBJ2-7
TGTGCCAGCAACCGACAGGGGACTTACGAGCAGTACTTC
CASNRQGTYEQYF
>-|-|TRBV29-1|TRBJ2-5
TGCAGCGTTGAAGATGGGGCAGGGACGTACTTC
CSVEDGAGTYF
>TRBD1|many|TRBV11-2|TRBJ2-1
TGTGCCAGCAGCCTCCGGGACAGGGTCGGCAATGAGCAGTTCTTC
CASSLRDRVGNEQFF
>-|few|TRBV18|TRBJ2-4
TGTGCCAGCTCACCAGGAGGGATTGGAAACATTCAGTACTTC
CASSPGGIGNIQYF
>TRBD1|-|TRBV2|TRBJ1-2
TGTGCCAGCAGTACTAGACAGGGGCCCTGGGGTGGCTACACCTTC
CASSTRQGPWGGYTF
>-|many|TRBV3-1|TRBJ1-1
TGTGCCAGCAGCCAAGCCACTGAAGCTTTCTTT
CASSQATEAFF
>-|-|TRBV28|TRBJ1-2
TGTGCCAGCAGTTTTGATCAGGGGCTTAGGGGCTACACCTTC
CASSFDQGLRGYTF
>TRBD2|-|TRBV20-1|TRBJ2-1
TGCAGTGCTAGAGATCTAGCGGGAGCCCACAATGAGCAGTTCTTC
CSARDLAGAHNEQFF
>TRBD1|-|TRBV2|TRBJ1-5
TGTGCCAGCAGTGGGACAGGGGTACAGCCCCAGCATTTT
CASSGTGVQPQHF
>-|many|TRBV12-3/TRBV12-4|TRBJ1-1
TGTGCCAGCAGTTTTCTAGGTGGGGGTGAAGCTTTCTTT
CASSFLGGGEAFF
>TRBD1|many|TRBV12-3/TRBV12-4|TRBJ1-5
TGTGCCAGCAGTCGGGCAGGGGGTAATCAGCCCCAGCATTTT
CASSRAGGNQPQHF
>-|many|TRBV20-1|TRBJ2-3
TGCAGTGCATGGGACCGAGGCACAGATACGCAGTATTTT
CSAWDRGTDTQYF
>TRBD2|once|TRBV20-1|TRBJ2-2
TGCAGTGCTAGAGATCCCGGACTAGCGGACGCCACCGGGGAGCTGTTTTTT
CSARDPGLADATGELFF
>-|-|TRBV7-2|TRBJ1-3
TGTGCCAGCAGCTCCTCTGGGGCCAGCTCTGGAAACACCATATATTTT
CASSSSGASSGNTIYF
>TRBD2|few|TRBV27|TRBJ2-7
TGTGCCAGCAGTCCGCTCCCGGGACTAGCTTACGAGCAGTACTTC
CASSPLPGLAYEQYF
>TRBD2|-|TRBV5-1|TRBJ2-3
TGCGCCAGCAGGCCCCCTTTAGCGGGAGGGCCTACAGATACGCAGTATTTT
CASRPPLAGGPTDTQYF
>-|few|TRBV5-1|TRBJ2-3
TGCGCCAGCAGCTTGGGGCAACGCACAGATACGCAGTATTTT
CASSLGQRTDTQYF
>-|few|TRBV2|TRBJ1-2
TGTGCCAGCAGTCCTGACAGCTATAACTATGGCTACACCTTC
CASSPDSYNYGYTF
>TRBD1|many|TRBV27|TRBJ1-6
TGTGCCAGCAGTTCACCGGGGACAGGGAGGAAGACACCCCTCCACTTT
CASSSPGTGRKTPLHF
>-|-|TRBV20-1|TRBJ1-6
TGCAGTGCACACCCGGGACCTTATAATTCACCCCTCCACTTT
CSAHPGPYNSPLHF
>TRBD2|-|TRBV6-1|TRBJ2-1
TGTGCCAGCAGGAAGGGCGGGAGGGCTAATGAGCAGTTCTTC
CASRKGGRANEQFF
>-|-|TRBV20-1|TRBJ2-3
TGCAGTGCTAGAGCACCCGGGTCGGGTGGGGATACGCAGTATTTT
CSARAPGSGGDTQYF
>-|many|TRBV11-3|TRBJ2-3
TGTGCCAGCAGCTTATATGGAGGGATGGAAGATACGCAGTATTTT
CASSLYGGMEDTQYF
>-|-|TRBV29-1|TRBJ2-2
TGCAGCGCCGTTCAGGGGAGGGGGGAGCTGTTTTTT
CSAVQGRGELFF
>-|-|TRBV7-2|TRBJ2-1
TGTGCCAGCAGCACAGAGGCTAGTTACAATGAGCAGTTCTTC
CASSTEASYNEQFF
>-|many|TRBV6-2/TRBV6-3|TRBJ2-3
TGTGCCAGCAGTTCCGCGCTGACTACCCGCACAGATACGCAGTATTTT
CASSSALTTRTDTQYF
>TRBD2|few|TRBV12-3/TRBV12-4|TRBJ2-2
TGTGCCAGCAGTCGAGCGGGAGGGCCCGGGGAGCTGTTTTTT
CASSRAGGPGELFF
>-|many|TRBV28|TRBJ2-5
TGTGCCAGCAGTGAGGGGAATCAAGAGACCCAGTACTTC
CASSEGNQETQYF
>-|many|TRBV20-1|TRBJ2-7
TGCAGTGTAGACAGCTCCTACGAGCAGTACTTC
CSVDSSYEQYF
>TRBD2|few|TRBV19|TRBJ2-3
TGTGCCAGTAGTATTAGCGGGAGGGCCGCAAGAGATACGCAGTATTTT
CASSISGRAARDTQYF
>-|-|TRBV6-1|TRBJ2-7
TGTGCCAGCAGCGGATCCCACGACCACGAGCAGTACTTC
CASSGSHDHEQYF
>TRBD1|few|TRBV6-1|TRBJ1-6
TGTGCCAGCAGTGAAAAGGGACAGGGGGCCTCCTCACCCCTCCACTTT
CASSEKGQGASSPLHF
>-|many|TRBV28|TRBJ1-1
TGTGCCAGCACGGACAGTTTGAACACTGAAGCTTTCTTT
CASTDSLNTEAFF
>-|-|TRBV19|TRBJ1-1
TGTGCCAGTACCCTAGGTGGAAGGAAAGCTTTCTTT
CASTLGGRKAFF
>TRBD2|few|TRBV11-2|TRBJ2-7
TGTGCCAGCAGCTTAGATCGAGGGAGGGGCCTTTACGAGCAGTACTTC
CASSLDRGRGLYEQYF
>-|few|TRBV5-1|TRBJ1-2
TGCGCCAGCAGCCTCGGGACGTTCTATGGCTACACCTTC
CASSLGTFYGYTF
>-|many|TRBV27|TRBJ2-7
TGTGCCAGCAGCCGAACTAGCTATCACGAGCAGTACTTC
CASSRTSYHEQYF
>TRBD2|few|TRBV6-6|TRBJ2-3
TGTGCCAGCAGTTACTCGGGGGGCGGGAGGTTTACTAGCACAGATACGCAGTATTTT
CASSYSGGGRFTSTDTQYF
>-|-|TRBV6-1|TRBJ2-5
TGTGCCAGCAGTGATGTGGGTGGCGGAGAGACCCAGTACTTC
CASSDVGGGETQYF
>-|-|TRBV12-3/TRBV12-4|TRBJ1-1
TGTGCCAGCAGTTTAGCTGCCTCAGAATTCTTTGAAGCTTTCTTT
CASSLAASEFFEAFF
>-|few|TRBV20-1|TRBJ2-1
TGCAGTGCTTACCAGTCGAGCAATGAGCAGTTCTTC
CSAYQSSNEQFF
>-|-|TRBV7-9|TRBJ2-5
TGTGCCAGCAGCTTAAACCCCCAAAAAGAGACCCAGTACTTC
CASSLNPQKETQYF
>-|-|TRBV30|TRBJ2-7
TGTGCCTGGGGCGCCGTTGGCAGGGGAGCCTACGAGCAGTACTTC
CAWGAVGRGAYEQYF
>-|few|TRBV5-1|TRBJ2-1
TGCGCCAGCAGCTTGGCCGCGGGTTACGACCCGAAGCAGTTCTTC
CASSLAAGYDPKQFF
>-|many|TRBV28|TRBJ1-5
TGTGCCAGCAGTTTACCAGGCAATCAGCCCCAGCATTTT
CASSLPGNQPQHF
>TRBD2|-|TRBV20-1|TRBJ2-5
TGCAGTGCTAGAGATGAACTAGCGGGAGTTGAGACCCAGTACTTC
CSARDELAGVETQYF